The 26 T cell receptor beta chains reported below all come from one sample, sequenced in a study of blood T cells in healthy people across ages. A second PCR, run for roughly 7 to 12 cycles, used a sample-barcoded 5' primer plus a J-beta primer mix. TCRdb used MiXCR to reprocess the 5' RACE reads, holding one entry per CDR3 protein. The sample lists around 990,000 distinct CDR3 sequences, 20% to 25% seen once, with about 0.8% in the top ten. The same data also went into a second study, on T cells of mothers and their children.

The sequencing sample was made of blood. The receptors come from a girl aged 2 to 9 in good health.

This clonotype was counted between two and nine times. The CDR3 DNA reads as TGCGCCAGCAGCTCCGCGACTAGCAGCCAAGAGACCCAGTACTTC. It encodes CASSSATSSQETQYF. The rearrangement links TRBV5-1 to TRBJ2-5; 7 bases map to TRBD2. Germline CDR1 reads SGHRS; CDR2 reads YFSETQ. Germline trimming cut 3 bases from V and 1 base from J; bases unmatched to any gene: 6. CDR3 size: 15 residues. The full variable domain, in which reference TRBV5-1 and TRBJ2-5 provide the parts outside the CDR3, is KAGVTQTPRYLIKTRGQQVTLSCSPISGHRSVSWYQQTPGQGLQFLFEYFSETQRNKGNFPGRFSGRQFSNSRSEMNVSTLELGDSALYLCASSSATSSQETQYFGPGTRLLVL.

This clonotype occurred a few times. The rearrangement uses TRBV29-1 and TRBJ2-5; D ambiguous. The CDR3 is 12 amino acids. Germline CDR1 and CDR2: SQVTM and ANQGSEA. V was trimmed by 6 bases and J by 2 bases, leaving 10 bases between them. The CDR3 sequence: CSVRHIQETQYF. The CDR3 DNA follows: TGCAGCGTGCGACACATACAAGAGACCCAGTACTTC. The variable domain in full, with the rest retrieved from reference TRBV29-1 and TRBJ2-5, is SAVISQKPSRDICQRGTSLTIQCQVDSQVTMMFWYRQQPGQSLTLIATANQGSEATYESGFVIDKFPISRPNLTFSTLTVSNMSPEDSSIYLCSVRHIQETQYFGPGTRLLVL.

V is TRBV13 and J is TRBJ2-7, with D perhaps TRBD2 (6 bases). The CDR3 has 13 amino acids. Deletions cut 4 bases from V and 2 bases from J, with 9 bases between. In germline, CDR1 is PRHDT, CDR2 FYEKMQ (reference sequence). Here the CDR3 reads CASSSGVAYEQYF. Written as DNA, the CDR3 is TGTGCCAGCAGCTCGGGAGTAGCCTACGAGCAGTACTTC.

The genes are TRBV6-6 and TRBJ2-3; the match to TRBD2 covers 8 bases. The V gene's germline CDR1 is MNHNY and CDR2 SVGAGI (reference sequence). Germline trimming cut 7 bases from V and 0 bases from J; bases unmatched to any gene: 6. The CDR3 has 15 amino acids. The CDR3 DNA reads as TGTGCCAGCAATCAACTAGCGGCTAGCACAGATACGCAGTATTTT. Encoded protein: CASNQLAASTDTQYF.

CDR3 nucleotides: TGCAGCGTCGCGGACTCCAGCCAAGAGACCCAGTACTTC. Residues: CSVADSSQETQYF. The V gene is TRBV29-1, the J gene TRBJ2-5, with a possible D match to TRBD2 (5 bases). Germline V lookup: CDR1 SQVTM, CDR2 ANQGSEA. Between the trimmed V and J ends, which lost 6 bases and 1 base, there was a span of 12 bases. This CDR3 contains 13 residues. The whole variable domain, remainder taken from reference TRBV29-1 and TRBJ2-5, is SAVISQKPSRDICQRGTSLTIQCQVDSQVTMMFWYRQQPGQSLTLIATANQGSEATYESGFVIDKFPISRPNLTFSTLTVSNMSPEDSSIYLCSVADSSQETQYFGPGTRLLVL.

V usage is TRBV20-1 and J usage is TRBJ2-5, with TRBD1 matching 8 bases. The ends lost 4 bases at V and 5 bases at J; junction bases unmatched: 6. Germline V gene data show CDR1 as DFQATT and CDR2 as SNEGSKA (reference sequence). This CDR3 spans 13 amino acids. The DNA of the CDR3 is TGCAGTGCTAACACAGGGGGTTACGAGACCCAGTACTTC. Translating it yields CSANTGGYETQYF.

Points on this clonotype: One end of the junction fails to match germline, which may point to a read error. The V call is TRBV7-2, the J call TRBJ1-4, with D perhaps TRBD1 (5 bases). The CDR3 runs to 14 residues. Looked up from germline, CDR1 is SGHTA and CDR2 is FQGNSA. The CDR3 here is CASSPRGINEKLFF. The CDR3 region has the DNA TGCGCCAGCTCCCCACGGGGGATTAATGAAAAACTGTTTTTT. The full variable domain, its missing parts supplied by reference TRBV7-2 and TRBJ1-4, is GAGVSQSPSNKVTEKGKDVELRCDPISGHTALYWYRQSLGQGLEFLIYFQGNSAPDKSGLPSDRFSAERTGGSVSTLTIQRTQQEDSAVYLCASSPRGINEKLFFGSGTQLSVL.

The genes are TRBV11-2 and TRBJ2-6; no reliable D call. Germline CDR1 and CDR2: SGHAT and FQNNGV. The germline V and J ends were trimmed by 1 base and 0 bases, with 7 bases remaining between them. The CDR3 spans 16 residues. The chain's CDR3 is CASSLGQSSGANVLTF. The CDR3 DNA reads TGTGCCAGCAGCTTAGGCCAGAGCTCTGGGGCCAACGTCCTGACTTTC.

This chain connects TRBV20-1 to TRBJ2-5, with 7 bases identical to TRBD2. Germline loops: CDR1 DFQATT, CDR2 SNEGSKA (reference sequence). V was clipped by 5 bases and J by 5 bases; unmatched bases: 20. This CDR3 is 17 amino acids long. Here the CDR3 reads CSAPDPRDERGWETQYF. CDR3 nucleotide sequence: TGCAGTGCTCCGGACCCACGTGATGAGCGGGGTTGGGAGACCCAGTACTTC.

This clonotype showed up many times. The chain has TRBV13 and TRBJ1-2, with 8 positions matching TRBD1. The V segment lost 4 bases and the J segment 4 bases; nucleotides outside the gene matches: 8. Germline V gives CDR1 PRHDT, CDR2 FYEKMQ (reference sequence). The CDR3 has 15 residues. The CDR3: CASSYGQGGVYGYTF. The CDR3 DNA is TGTGCCAGCAGCTACGGACAGGGCGGAGTCTATGGCTACACCTTC.

Concerning this clonotype: This is likely a read error, given that the CDR3 carries no conserved phenylalanine or tryptophan at its end. In DNA form, the CDR3 reads TGCAGCGCCTGGGACAGCTTGAACGCTGAAGCTTTCTCT. It codes for CSAWDSLNAEAFS. This rearrangement joins TRBV29-1 to TRBJ1-1; 7 bases match TRBD1. The V gene's germline CDR1 is SQVTM and CDR2 ANQGSEA. This CDR3 is built from 13 residues.

Only a few counts were recorded for this clonotype. The chain is built from TRBV5-1 and TRBJ2-1; D gene unclear. The DNA end favors TRBJ2-7, so the J call may be wrong. The CDR3 sequence is 14 residues long. Germline lookup yields CDR1 SGHRS and CDR2 YFSETQ. CDR3 in DNA: TGCGCCAGCAGCCCCGGACCGACTTCCCACGAGCAGTACTTC. Protein: CASSPGPTSHEQYF.

This clonotype was detected ten times or more. J is TRBJ2-7 and V is TRBV29-1, with D perhaps TRBD2 (6 bases). Germline CDR1 SQVTM, CDR2 ANQGSEA. The CDR3 covers 12 residues. V shed 4 bases and J shed 2 bases, with 9 bases lying between them. The CDR3, as DNA: TGCAGCGTTGCCGGGACTCCCTACGAGCAGTACTTC. Its protein is CSVAGTPYEQYF.

This clonotype was counted only a few times. J is TRBJ2-7 and V is TRBV5-1, with D possibly being TRBD1 or TRBD2 (5 bases each). The CDR3 sequence is 15 residues long. The V and J ends lost 4 bases and 5 bases respectively, with 19 bases between them. Germline V gives CDR1 SGHRS, CDR2 YFSETQ. As DNA, the CDR3 is TGCGCCAGCAGCGTAGGGGTCGGGGTGGTGGACGAGCAGTACTTC. Its protein is CASSVGVGVVDEQYF.

This chain links TRBV20-1 with TRBJ1-1; a weak D match, TRBD1 (5 bases). Germline V lookup: CDR1 DFQATT, CDR2 SNEGSKA (reference sequence). The CDR3 loop spans 16 amino acids. Between the trimmed V and J ends, which lost 0 bases and 0 bases, there was a span of 14 bases. The CDR3 region is CSAREDLGTLNTEAFF. CDR3 coding DNA: TGCAGTGCTAGAGAAGACCTTGGGACCTTGAACACTGAAGCTTTCTTT.

This clonotype has ten or more counts. The CDR3 region is CSVVRTAPGGEQYF. For the CDR3, the DNA is TGCAGCGTTGTCCGAACAGCCCCCGGGGGCGAGCAGTACTTC. The J gene is TRBJ2-1, the V gene TRBV29-1, with D possibly TRBD2 on 6 matching bases. The J call may not be correct, given that the DNA end is closer to TRBJ2-7. Germline CDR1 and CDR2: SQVTM and ANQGSEA. CDR3 length: 14 amino acids.

This chain uses TRBV15 with TRBJ2-1, with D uncertain. From germline, CDR1 is LNHNV and CDR2 YYDKDF (reference sequence). V dropped 1 base and J dropped 9 bases, with 7 bases sitting between them. The CDR3 covers 12 residues. In nucleotides, the CDR3 is TGTGCCACCAGCAGAGGAGATAGTGAGCAGTTCTTC. It yields the protein CATSRGDSEQFF.

Notes on this clonotype: Sequence at one end of the junction differs from germline and may be a read error. The chain uses TRBV12-3 or TRBV12-4 and TRBJ2-4; 7 bases map to TRBD1. This CDR3 region has 17 residues. The CDR3 is CASSPRDRIFGKNIQHF. Written as DNA, the CDR3 is TGTGCCAGCAGTCCTCGGGACAGAATTTTTGGCAAAAACATTCAGCACTTC.

CDR3 loop: CASSLERVSYEQYF. The CDR3 DNA reads TGCGCCAGCAGCTTAGAAAGGGTTTCCTACGAGCAGTACTTC. The chain is built from TRBV4-3 and TRBJ2-7; D gene uncertain. V was trimmed by 5 bases and J by 1 base, leaving 12 bases between them. The CDR3 sequence is 14 residues long. Germline CDR1 is LGHNA and CDR2 is YSLEER.

The chain uses TRBV27 and TRBJ1-1; no clear D. The V end lost 3 bases, the J end lost 3 bases, and 17 bases lay between the germline ends. The germline V gene encodes CDR1 MNHEY and CDR2 SMNVEV (reference sequence). This CDR3 has 16 amino acids. The CDR3: CASSFNGRLGYTEAFF. In nucleotides, the CDR3 is TGTGCCAGCAGTTTCAACGGGCGTCTTGGGTACACTGAAGCTTTCTTT.

At least ten counts were recorded for this clonotype. The genes are TRBV29-1 and TRBJ2-1; D perhaps matches TRBD2 (5 bases). CDR1 is SQVTM, CDR2 ANQGSEA, per germline. The germline V and J ends were trimmed by 2 bases and 0 bases, with 8 bases remaining between them. This CDR3 has 14 amino acids. For the CDR3, the DNA is TGCAGCGTTGAACCGGGAAGCTCCTACAATGAGCAGTTCTTC. Translated: CSVEPGSSYNEQFF.

This clonotype came up a few times. CDR3 amino acids: CASGSIVNEQFF. Written as DNA, the CDR3 is TGTGCCAGCGGGTCCATCGTGAATGAGCAGTTCTTC. V gene TRBV28 combines with J gene TRBJ2-5, with D unresolved. The J call is doubtful: the DNA matches TRBJ2-1 better. The CDR3 loop spans 12 amino acids. The germline V gene has CDR1 MDHEN and CDR2 SYDVKM.

This clonotype was found many times. The chain joins TRBV6-5 to TRBJ2-1; D ambiguous. Germline CDR1 reads MNHEY; CDR2 reads SVGAGI. V was pared by 5 bases and J by 5 bases, with 4 bases between. The CDR3 length is 11 residues. The CDR3 loop is CASSRDNEQFF. CDR3 nucleotide sequence: TGTGCCAGCAGTCGGGACAATGAGCAGTTCTTC.

This clonotype was observed a handful of times. The chain combines TRBV12-3 or TRBV12-4 with TRBJ1-4; D is unclear. With 5 bases removed from V and 0 bases from J, the gap between germline ends came to 16 bases. CDR3 length equals 17 residues. The DNA of the CDR3 is TGTGCCAGCAGTCTAGGAGTTAAGGGTGCAACTAATGAAAAACTGTTTTTT. Its protein product is CASSLGVKGATNEKLFF.

V gene TRBV15 combines with J gene TRBJ1-1; D gene uncertain. V lost 0 bases, J lost 4 bases, and 6 bases lay in between. The CDR3 has 13 residues. Germline CDR1 and CDR2: LNHNV and YYDKDF (reference sequence). The CDR3 region has the DNA TGTGCCACCAGCAGAGAGTGGTCCACTGAAGCTTTCTTT. It is translated as CATSREWSTEAFF.

The chain carries TRBV7-2 and TRBJ2-5; 11 nucleotides line up with TRBD2. This CDR3 is 19 amino acids long. With 1 base clipped from V and 2 bases from J, the junction kept 12 bases outside the gene matches. CDR1 and CDR2 from the germline V gene are SGHTA and FQGNSA. CDR3 sequence: CASSLVAWLAGGPQETQYF. The CDR3 nucleotides are TGTGCCAGCAGCTTAGTTGCTTGGCTAGCGGGGGGACCGCAAGAGACCCAGTACTTC.